Presented here are 14 T cell receptor beta chains from one specimen sequenced in a study of blood T cells in healthy people across ages. The second PCR ran roughly 7 to 11 cycles with a sample-barcoded 5' primer and J-beta primers. TCRdb processed the 5' RACE reads anew with MiXCR; each CDR3 protein has one entry. The sample shows hundreds of thousands of distinct CDR3 sequences, roughly 50% of them seen only once. The specimen was blood. Receptors were obtained from a man younger than 45 in good health.

The rearrangement joins TRBV20-1 to TRBJ2-1; 7 bases map to TRBD2. The CDR3 contains 14 residues. Germline loops: CDR1 DFQATT, CDR2 SNEGSKA (reference sequence). The CDR3 DNA is TGCAGCCCATCGGGCGGGAGTACTTGGGATGAGCAGTTCTTC. Translation: CSPSGGSTWDEQFF.

The chain combines TRBV20-1 with TRBJ2-1, with unresolved D. The V end was cut by 1 base, the J end by 9 bases, with 7 bases between. Germline V gene lookup returns CDR1 DFQATT and CDR2 SNEGSKA (reference sequence). There are 11 residues in the CDR3. The CDR3 reads CSARAGREQFF. CDR3 nucleotides: TGCAGTGCTAGAGCGGGCCGTGAGCAGTTCTTC.

The table lists this clonotype with a few counts. This chain connects TRBV10-3 to TRBJ2-7; D ambiguous. In germline, CDR1 is ENHRY, CDR2 SYGVKD. The CDR3 has 14 residues. V gave up 6 bases and J gave up 3 bases, with 15 bases separating them. The CDR3 here is CAIRAQDGNYEQYF. The CDR3 coding sequence is TGTGCCATCAGGGCCCAGGACGGAAACTACGAGCAGTACTTC.

V is TRBV4-2 and J is TRBJ2-1; no reliable D call. This CDR3 spans 13 amino acids. Germline CDR1 is LGHNA and CDR2 is YNFKEQ. V lost 3 bases, J lost 7 bases, and 10 bases lay in between. This CDR3 reads CASSQNTWNEQFF. For the CDR3, the DNA is TGTGCCAGCAGCCAGAATACTTGGAATGAGCAGTTCTTC.

This clonotype was picked up a small number of times. The chain links TRBV9 to TRBJ2-1; D is possibly TRBD1 or TRBD2 (5 bases each). V lost 5 bases to trimming and J lost 9 bases, with 15 bases between them. Looked up from germline, CDR1 is SGDLS and CDR2 is YYNGEE. The CDR3 contains 13 residues. The CDR3 region is CASSLRGWGEQFF. CDR3 DNA sequence: TGTGCCAGCAGTCTTCGGGGCTGGGGTGAGCAGTTCTTC.

To note about this clonotype: The germline gene is not matched at one end of the junction; a read error may be the cause. The chain is built from TRBV6-6 and TRBJ2-3; D call uncertain. The CDR3 totals 13 residues. Per germline, CDR1 MNHNY and CDR2 SVGAGI (reference sequence). CDR3 DNA sequence: TGTGCCAACTGCCCACCCGCGTCAGATGCGCAGTATTTT. The encoded protein is CANCPPASDAQYF.

In this sample, this clonotype turned up once. The rearrangement joins TRBV5-1 to TRBJ2-1, with D maybe TRBD2 (5 bases). Trimming pared 5 bases from V and 5 bases from J, leaving 11 bases between. Germline V gives CDR1 SGHRS, CDR2 YFSETQ. The CDR3 extends over 13 amino acids. The CDR3 coding sequence is TGCGCCAGCAGTGAACCGGGGAACAATGAGCAGTTCTTC. Translated: CASSEPGNNEQFF.

V gene TRBV27 combines with J gene TRBJ2-1, with 8 bases identical to TRBD2. The V gene's germline CDR1 is MNHEY and CDR2 SMNVEV (reference sequence). Germline trimming cut 4 bases from V and 0 bases from J; bases unmatched to any gene: 5. This CDR3 comprises 16 residues. CDR3 in DNA: TGTGCCAGCAGTTCGCGACTAGCGAGCTCCTACAATGAGCAGTTCTTC. Amino acids: CASSSRLASSYNEQFF.

This clonotype was seen many times. The chain couples TRBV7-2 to TRBJ2-1; unclear D gene. V was clipped by 2 bases and J by 7 bases, with 12 bases between them. This CDR3 has 14 residues. Per the germline V gene, CDR1 is SGHTA and CDR2 is FQGNSA. The CDR3 DNA is TGTGCCAGCAGCTTAACGCACGCTAATAATGAGCAGTTCTTC. It is translated as CASSLTHANNEQFF.

This sequence joins TRBV29-1 and TRBJ2-5; TRBD1 or TRBD2 may be the D gene (5 bases each). Germline CDR1 and CDR2: SQVTM and ANQGSEA. The CDR3 loop spans 12 amino acids. V was pared by 6 bases and J by 4 bases, with 12 bases between. The CDR3 DNA sequence: TGCAGCGTCTTACGGGACGGAGAGACCCAGTACTTC. It codes for CSVLRDGETQYF. Full variable domain (missing parts from reference TRBV29-1 and TRBJ2-5): SAVISQKPSRDICQRGTSLTIQCQVDSQVTMMFWYRQQPGQSLTLIATANQGSEATYESGFVIDKFPISRPNLTFSTLTVSNMSPEDSSIYLCSVLRDGETQYFGPGTRLLVL.

This chain joins TRBV5-6 and TRBJ1-6; D uncertain. Germline V gene data show CDR1 as SGHDT and CDR2 as YYEEEE. The CDR3 runs 14 residues. V was shortened by 4 bases and J by 7 bases, with 12 bases between the two germline ends. CDR3 nucleotide sequence: TGTGCCAGCAGCCCTAGAATTTACAATTCACCCCTCCACTTT. Translated, it gives CASSPRIYNSPLHF.

The chain couples TRBV13 to TRBJ2-1; 8 positions agree with TRBD2. Per germline, CDR1 PRHDT and CDR2 FYEKMQ (reference sequence). With V trimmed by 5 bases and J by 4 bases, 10 bases remained unmatched. The CDR3 covers 16 residues. The CDR3 nucleotides are TGTGCCAGCAGCCTCTTCCTAGCGGGTGATTACAATGAGCAGTTCTTC. It encodes CASSLFLAGDYNEQFF.

The chain recombines TRBV18 with TRBJ2-5, with D possibly being TRBD1 (6 bases). V dropped 0 bases and J dropped 7 bases, with 12 bases sitting between them. The CDR3 has 14 amino acids. Germline CDR1 KGHSH, CDR2 LQKENI. This chain's CDR3 is CASSPPTGQGTQYF. The CDR3 coding sequence is TGTGCCAGCTCACCACCTACAGGGCAGGGGACCCAGTACTTC. Combining the CDR3 with reference TRBV18 and TRBJ2-5 gives the whole variable domain NAGVMQNPRHLVRRRGQEARLRCSPMKGHSHVYWYRQLPEEGLKFMVYLQKENIIDESGMPKERFSAEFPKEGPSILRIQQVVRGDSAAYFCASSPPTGQGTQYFGPGTRLLVL.

This clonotype was counted once. V is TRBV9 and J is TRBJ2-7; possibly TRBD1 or TRBD2 for D (5 bases each). The CDR3 spans 13 residues. The ends were cut back, 7 bases at V and 5 bases at J, with 16 bases in the middle. The germline V gene encodes CDR1 SGDLS and CDR2 YYNGEE. CDR3 sequence: CASGGAPQHEQYF. The CDR3 DNA sequence: TGTGCCAGCGGGGGAGCACCGCAGCACGAGCAGTACTTC.